The clone carrying this T cell receptor (beta chain) showed up just a few times. What it binds is not known. Trimming removed 10 bases at V and 3 bases at J, with 15 bases between. This CDR3 spans 13 amino acids. CDR1 and CDR2 from the germline V gene are MDHEN and SYDVKM. Method: immunoSEQ multiplex PCR; TCRdb's copy keeps in-frame clones and lacks some. Altogether 220,000 or so clones are present, approximately 88% being singletons, with the ten largest covering around 15%. This specimen comes from a study of cytomegalovirus exposure and HLA in healthy donors. Findings and limits, study-wide: Three chains linked to CMV were shown in vitro to be specific for CMV antigens. Reports credit the classifier with highly specific, highly sensitive diagnosis of cytomegalovirus status.

This TCR derives from a woman in her twenties or thirties in good health and CMV-seropositive. The chain recombines TRBV28 with TRBJ1-1, with D perhaps matching TRBD1 (5 bases). The specimen sequenced was PBMCs. The CDR3 region is CAITREEYTEAFF. CDR3 nucleotides: TGTGCCATTACCAGGGAGGAGTACACTGAAGCTTTCTTT.